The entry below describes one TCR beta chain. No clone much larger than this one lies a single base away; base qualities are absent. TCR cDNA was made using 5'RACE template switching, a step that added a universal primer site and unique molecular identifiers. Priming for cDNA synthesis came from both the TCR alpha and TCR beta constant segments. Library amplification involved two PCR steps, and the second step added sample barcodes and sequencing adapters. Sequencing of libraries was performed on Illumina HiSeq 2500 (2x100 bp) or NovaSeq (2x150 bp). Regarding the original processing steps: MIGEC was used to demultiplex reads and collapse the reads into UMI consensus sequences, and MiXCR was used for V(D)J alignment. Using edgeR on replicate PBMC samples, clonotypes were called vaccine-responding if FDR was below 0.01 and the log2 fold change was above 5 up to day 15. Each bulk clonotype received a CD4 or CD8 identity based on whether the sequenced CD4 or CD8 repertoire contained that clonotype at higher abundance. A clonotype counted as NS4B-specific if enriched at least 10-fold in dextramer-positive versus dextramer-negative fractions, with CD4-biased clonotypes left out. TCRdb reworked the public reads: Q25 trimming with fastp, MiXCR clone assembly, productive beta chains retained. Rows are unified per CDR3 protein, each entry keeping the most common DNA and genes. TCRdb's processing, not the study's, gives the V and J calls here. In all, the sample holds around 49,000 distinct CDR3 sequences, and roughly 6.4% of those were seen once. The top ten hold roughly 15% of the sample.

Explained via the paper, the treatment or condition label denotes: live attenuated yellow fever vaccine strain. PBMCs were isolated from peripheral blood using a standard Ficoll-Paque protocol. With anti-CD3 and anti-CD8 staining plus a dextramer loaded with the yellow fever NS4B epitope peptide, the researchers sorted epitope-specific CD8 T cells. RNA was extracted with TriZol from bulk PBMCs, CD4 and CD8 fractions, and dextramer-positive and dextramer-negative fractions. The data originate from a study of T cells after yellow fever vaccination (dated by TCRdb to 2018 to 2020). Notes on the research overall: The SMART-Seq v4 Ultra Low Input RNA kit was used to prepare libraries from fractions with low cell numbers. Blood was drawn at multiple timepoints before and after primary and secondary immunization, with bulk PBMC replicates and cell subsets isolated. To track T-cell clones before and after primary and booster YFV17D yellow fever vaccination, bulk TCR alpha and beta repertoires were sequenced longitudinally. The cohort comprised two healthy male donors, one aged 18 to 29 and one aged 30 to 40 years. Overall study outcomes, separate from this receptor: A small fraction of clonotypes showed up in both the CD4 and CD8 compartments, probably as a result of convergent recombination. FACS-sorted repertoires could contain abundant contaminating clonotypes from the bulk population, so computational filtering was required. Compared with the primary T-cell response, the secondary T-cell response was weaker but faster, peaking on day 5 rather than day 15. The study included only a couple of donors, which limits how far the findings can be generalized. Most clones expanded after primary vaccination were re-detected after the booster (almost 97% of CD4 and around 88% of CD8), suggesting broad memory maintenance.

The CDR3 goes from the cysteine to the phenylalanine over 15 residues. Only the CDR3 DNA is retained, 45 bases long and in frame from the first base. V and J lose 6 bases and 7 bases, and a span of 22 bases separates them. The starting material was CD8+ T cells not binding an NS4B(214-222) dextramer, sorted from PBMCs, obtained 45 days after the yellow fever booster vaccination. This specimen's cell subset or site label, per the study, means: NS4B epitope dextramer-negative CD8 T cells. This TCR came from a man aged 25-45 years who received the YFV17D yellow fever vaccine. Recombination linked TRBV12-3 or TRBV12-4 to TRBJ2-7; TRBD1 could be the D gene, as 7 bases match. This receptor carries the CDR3 CASSPGDSLSREQYF. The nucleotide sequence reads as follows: TGTGCCAGCAGCCCGGGGGACAGCTTGAGCAGGGAGCAGTACTTC.